The 8 T cell receptor beta chains in this list originate from one sample, sequenced in a study of cytomegalovirus exposure and HLA in healthy donors. The study ran its PCR with 60 Vbeta and 13 Jbeta primers. Repertoires were generated with immunoSEQ multiplex PCR, while TCRdb's copy carries only in-frame clones and drops some. The table includes around 170,000 clones, approximately 80% detected once. Material for sequencing was PBMCs. Every receptor here comes from a woman between 50 and 59 years old in good health and CMV-seronegative.

The V and J genes are TRBV5-1 and TRBJ2-6; 8 bases map to TRBD1. The CDR3 sequence is 19 residues long. V dropped 4 bases and J dropped 3; count of bases not matched to a gene: 15. Looked up from germline, CDR1 is SGHRS and CDR2 is YFSETQ. The CDR3 loop reads CASSLLVGQGIGGANVLTF. The CDR3 DNA reads as TGCGCCAGCAGCCTACTGGTAGGACAGGGTATCGGTGGGGCCAACGTCCTGACTTTC.

The rearrangement links TRBV4-2 to TRBJ1-2; 8 bases map to TRBD1. J lost 4 bases, V lost 1 base, and 8 bases had no gene match. The CDR3 covers 16 residues. Per germline, CDR1 LGHNA and CDR2 YNFKEQ. In DNA, the CDR3 is TGTGCCAGCAGCCAAGCTACGAGGACAGGGACCTATGGCTACACCTTC. This encodes CASSQATRTGTYGYTF.

The chain couples TRBV7-8 to TRBJ1-4; D is perhaps TRBD1 (6 bases). This CDR3 contains 16 residues. CDR1 is SGHVS and CDR2 is FQNEAQ in the germline V gene. The germline V and J ends were trimmed by 2 bases and 7 bases, with 17 bases remaining between them. For the CDR3, the DNA is TGTGCCAGCAGCTTACGGCGGGGGGCGAGCGGTGAAAAACTGTTTTTT. It yields the protein CASSLRRGASGEKLFF.

This rearrangement joins TRBV11-2 to TRBJ1-3; 7 positions agree with TRBD1. In germline, CDR1 is SGHAT, CDR2 FQNNGV. The CDR3 is made up of 14 amino acids. With 4 bases clipped from V and 4 bases from J, the junction kept 4 bases outside the gene matches. CDR3 sequence: CASSSTGIGNTIYF. CDR3 in DNA: TGTGCCAGCAGCTCGACAGGGATCGGAAACACCATATATTTT. Full variable domain (remainder filled in from reference TRBV11-2 and TRBJ1-3): EAGVAQSPRYKIIEKRQSVAFWCNPISGHATLYWYQQILGQGPKLLIQFQNNGVVDDSQLPKDRFSAERLKGVDSTLKIQPAKLEDSAVYLCASSSTGIGNTIYFGEGSWLTVV.

To note about this clone: At one of its ends the junction is not consistent with the germline gene, which may arise from a read error. The chain couples TRBV29-1 to TRBJ2-1; TRBD2 is a possible D gene (5 bases). This CDR3 is 14 amino acids long. Germline lookup yields CDR1 SQVTM and CDR2 ANQGSEA. This chain's CDR3 is CSVGARGPTEGRVF. For the CDR3, the DNA is TGCAGCGTTGGGGCCCGGGGTCCGACCGAGGGAAGGGTCTTC.

V usage is TRBV7-8 and J usage is TRBJ2-1; 11 nucleotides agree with TRBD2. With 3 bases clipped from V and 10 bases from J, the junction kept 14 bases outside the gene matches. CDR1 and CDR2 from the germline V gene are SGHVS and FQNEAQ. The CDR3 spans 17 residues. This chain's CDR3 is CASSFLAGGSTSGEQFF. CDR3 coding DNA: TGTGCCAGCAGCTTTCTAGCGGGAGGATCGACCTCCGGAGAGCAGTTCTTC.

This chain uses TRBV30 with TRBJ1-1, with 7 bases fitting TRBD1. Trimming cost V 2 bases and J 0 bases; bases outside gene matches: 9. The CDR3 consists of 16 residues. Germline V CDR1 and CDR2: GTSNPN, SVGIG (reference sequence). The CDR3, as DNA: TGTGCCTGGAGTCCGACAGGGAGAGGCGTGAACACTGAAGCTTTCTTT. This gives the protein CAWSPTGRGVNTEAFF. Supplemented by reference TRBV30 and TRBJ1-1, the full variable domain reads SQTIHQWPATLVQPVGSPLSLECTVEGTSNPNLYWYRQAAGRGLQLLFYSVGIGQISSEVPQNLSASRPQDRQFILSSKKLLLSDSGFYLCAWSPTGRGVNTEAFFGQGTRLTVV.

Of note for this clone: At one boundary the junction diverges from the germline segment, which might be a read error. The chain uses TRBV5-8 and TRBJ2-3; 7 positions agree with TRBD2. In germline, CDR1 is SGHTS, CDR2 YDEGEE. The CDR3 loop spans 17 amino acids. Here the CDR3 reads CANSLELLAGAKDTQYF. The CDR3 DNA reads as TGTGCCAACAGCTTGGAATTACTCGCGGGAGCTAAAGATACGCAGTATTTT.